This TCR beta chain comes out of a study of OX40 agonist ivuxolimab in advanced cancers. This CDR3 spans 12 amino acids. The V end was cut by 5 bases, the J end by 5 bases, with 7 bases between. Germline-derived CDR1 and CDR2 are SGDLS and YYNGEE. TCRdb keeps only in-frame clones here, not all; method: immunoSEQ multiplex PCR. This sample has about 79,000 clones; approximately 86% occur once, and the top ten carry over 0.75%. This chain joins TRBV9 and TRBJ2-2; D is uncertain. This sequence was found in an adult with an advanced solid tumor such as melanoma, head and neck, liver or kidney cancer. Material: CD4+ or CD8+ T cells sorted from blood, obtained in a trial of the OX40 agonist ivuxolimab. The CDR3 is CASSIRTGELFF. In nucleotides, the CDR3 is TGTGCCAGCAGTATTAGGACCGGGGAGCTGTTTTTT.